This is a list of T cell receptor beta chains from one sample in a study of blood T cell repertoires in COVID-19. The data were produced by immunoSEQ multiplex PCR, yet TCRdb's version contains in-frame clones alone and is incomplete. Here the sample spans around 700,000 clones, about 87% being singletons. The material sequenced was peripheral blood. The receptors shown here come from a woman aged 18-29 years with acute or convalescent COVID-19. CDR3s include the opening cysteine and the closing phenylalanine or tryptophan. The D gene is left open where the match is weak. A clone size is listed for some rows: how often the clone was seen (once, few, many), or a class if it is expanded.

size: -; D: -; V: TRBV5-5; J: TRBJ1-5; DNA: TGTGCCAGCAGCCCTGGGGACTGGGATCTGGGGCAGCCCCAGCATTTT; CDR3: CASSPGDWDLGQPQHF
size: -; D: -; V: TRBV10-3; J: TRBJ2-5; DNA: TGTGCCATCAGTGAACAGGGAAGACAAGAGACCCAGTACTTC; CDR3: CAISEQGRQETQYF
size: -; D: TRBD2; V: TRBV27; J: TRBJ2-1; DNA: TGTGCCAGCAAGTGGACTAGCTCCCCCAATGAGCAGTTCTTC; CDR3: CASKWTSSPNEQFF
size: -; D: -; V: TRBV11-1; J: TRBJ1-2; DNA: TGTGCCAGCAGCTTGCAACAGGTGTTTGGTGGCTACACCTTC; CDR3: CASSLQQVFGGYTF
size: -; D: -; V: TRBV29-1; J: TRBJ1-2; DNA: TGCAGCGTTGAAAGGGCAGGGGTTGGCTACACCTTC; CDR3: CSVERAGVGYTF
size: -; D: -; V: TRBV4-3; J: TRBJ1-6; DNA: TGCGCCAGCAGCCAAGATAGTCGGGGGTTAGGCTCACCCCTCCACTTT; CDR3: CASSQDSRGLGSPLHF
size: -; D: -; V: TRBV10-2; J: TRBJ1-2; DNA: TGCGCCAGCTTCGACACAGAGGGCTACACCTTC; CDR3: CASFDTEGYTF
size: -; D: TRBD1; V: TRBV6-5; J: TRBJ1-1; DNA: TGTGCCAGCAGTTCTAGGGGGGGACAGGGGATCACTGAAGCTTTCTTT; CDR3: CASSSRGGQGITEAFF
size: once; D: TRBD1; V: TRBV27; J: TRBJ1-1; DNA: TGTGCCACCTCAGGGGGTAACACTGAAGCTTTCTTT; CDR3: CATSGGNTEAFF
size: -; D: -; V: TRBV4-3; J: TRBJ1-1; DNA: TGCGCCAGCAGCCCATTGGGGATCTCGACGGGGAGGACTGAAGCTTTCTTT; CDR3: CASSPLGISTGRTEAFF
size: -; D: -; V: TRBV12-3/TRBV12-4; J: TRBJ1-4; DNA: TGTGCCAGCAGTTTCTTCGAAAAACTGTTTTTT; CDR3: CASSFFEKLFF
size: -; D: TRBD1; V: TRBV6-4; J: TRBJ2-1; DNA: TGTGCCAGCAGTGACTCGAGGGACAGGCCATCCAATGAGCAGTTCTTC; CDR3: CASSDSRDRPSNEQFF
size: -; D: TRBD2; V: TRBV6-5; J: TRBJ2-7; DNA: TGTGCCAGCAGTTACAAAGGACTAGGTGGCCACGAGCAGTACTTC; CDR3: CASSYKGLGGHEQYF
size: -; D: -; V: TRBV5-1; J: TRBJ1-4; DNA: TGCGCCAGCAGCTCCACGGGGGAATTGGGTGAAAAACTGTTTTTT; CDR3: CASSSTGELGEKLFF
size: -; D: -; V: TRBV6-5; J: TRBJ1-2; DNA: TGTGCCAGCCTGGGGCCTAACTATGGCTACACCTTC; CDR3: CASLGPNYGYTF